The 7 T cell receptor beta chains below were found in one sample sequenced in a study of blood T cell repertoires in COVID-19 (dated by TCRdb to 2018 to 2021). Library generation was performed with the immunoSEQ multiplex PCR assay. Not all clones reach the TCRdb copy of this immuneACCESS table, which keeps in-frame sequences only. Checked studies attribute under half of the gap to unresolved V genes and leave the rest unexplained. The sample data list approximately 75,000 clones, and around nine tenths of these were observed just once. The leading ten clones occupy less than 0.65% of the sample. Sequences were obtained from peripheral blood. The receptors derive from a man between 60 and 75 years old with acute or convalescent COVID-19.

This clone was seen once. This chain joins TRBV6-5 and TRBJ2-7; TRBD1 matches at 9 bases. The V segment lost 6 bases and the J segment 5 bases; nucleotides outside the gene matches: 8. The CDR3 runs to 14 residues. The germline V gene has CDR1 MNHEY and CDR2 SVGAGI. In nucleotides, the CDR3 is TGTGCCAGCAGAGTCCCGGGACAGGGAAACGAGCAGTACTTC. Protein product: CASRVPGQGNEQYF.

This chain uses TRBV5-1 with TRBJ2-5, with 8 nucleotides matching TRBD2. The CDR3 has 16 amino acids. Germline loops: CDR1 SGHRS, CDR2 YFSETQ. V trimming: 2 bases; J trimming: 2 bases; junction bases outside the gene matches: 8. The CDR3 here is CASSLMAAGEQETQYF. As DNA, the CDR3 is TGCGCCAGCAGCTTAATGGCAGCGGGGGAGCAAGAGACCCAGTACTTC.

The CDR3, as DNA: TGTGCCAGTAGGTCCGGGTTTGTGACTAATGAAAAACTGTTTTTT. Translating it yields CASRSGFVTNEKLFF. V gene TRBV19 combines with J gene TRBJ1-4; D not certain. CDR3 length equals 15 residues. The V gene lost 6 bases and the J gene lost 2 bases, with 13 bases spanning the gap. Germline assignment: CDR1 LNHDA and CDR2 SQIVND (reference sequence). Full variable domain (rest looked up from reference TRBV19 and TRBJ1-4): DGGITQSPKYLFRKEGQNVTLSCEQNLNHDAMYWYRQDPGQGLRLIYYSQIVNDFQKGDIAEGYSVSREKKESFPLTVTSAQKNPTAFYLCASRSGFVTNEKLFFGSGTQLSVL.

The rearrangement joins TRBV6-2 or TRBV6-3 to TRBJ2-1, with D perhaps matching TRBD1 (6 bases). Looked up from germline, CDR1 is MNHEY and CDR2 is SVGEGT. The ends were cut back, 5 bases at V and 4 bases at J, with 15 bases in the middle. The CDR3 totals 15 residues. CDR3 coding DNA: TGTGCCAGCAGTCGACCTGGACAGCAGTACAATGAGCAGTTCTTC. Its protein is CASSRPGQQYNEQFF.

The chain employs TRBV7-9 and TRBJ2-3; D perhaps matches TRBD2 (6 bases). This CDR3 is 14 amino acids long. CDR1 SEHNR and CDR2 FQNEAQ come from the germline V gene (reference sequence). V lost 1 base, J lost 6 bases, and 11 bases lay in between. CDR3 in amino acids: CASSLVGGMDTQYF. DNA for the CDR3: TGTGCCAGCAGCTTAGTAGGCGGGATGGATACGCAGTATTTT.

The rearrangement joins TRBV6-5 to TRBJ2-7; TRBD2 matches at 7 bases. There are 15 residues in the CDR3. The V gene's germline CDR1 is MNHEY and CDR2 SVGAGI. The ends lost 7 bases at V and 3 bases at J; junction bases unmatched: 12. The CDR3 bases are TGTGCCAGCACCAAATCTAGCGGACCTTACTACGAGCAGTACTTC. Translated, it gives CASTKSSGPYYEQYF.

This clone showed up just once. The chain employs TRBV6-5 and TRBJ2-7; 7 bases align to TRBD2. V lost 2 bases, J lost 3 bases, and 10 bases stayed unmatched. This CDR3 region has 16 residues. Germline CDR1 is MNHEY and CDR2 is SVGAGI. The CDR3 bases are TGTGCCAGCAGTTACGTGGGAGGGGTAGGAGTCTACGAGCAGTACTTC. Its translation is CASSYVGGVGVYEQYF.